This T cell receptor beta chain is drawn from a study of beta chain features in type 1 diabetes. One heparinised blood draw, averaging about 120 mL, came from each donor. From germline, CDR1 is LNHDA and CDR2 SQIVND (reference sequence). The CDR3 has 11 residues. V was clipped by 7 bases and J by 7 bases, with 7 bases between them. Investigators reverse transcribed all isolated RNA, so they sequenced expressed TCRB transcripts. Produced via immunoSEQ multiplex PCR; TCRdb's table is partial and in-frame only. The sample has 810,000 or so clones, 15% to 20% seen once. Whole-study findings and limits: Small HLA sub-analyses could not settle whether HLA shapes TCRB rearrangement. Patients' naive, central memory and Treg TCRB repertoires seemed closer to one another than those of healthy donors. Fewer insertions but more deletions were seen at VDJ junctions in type 1 diabetes patients.

About this clone: Its cognate antigen is unknown.

What was sequenced was naive CD4+ T cells from blood. This TCR derives from a woman younger than 35 in good health. J is TRBJ2-2 and V is TRBV19; the D is unclear. The DNA for the CDR3 is TGTGCCAGTAAGAAAGGCGGGGAGCTGTTTTTT. As protein: CASKKGGELFF.